One and the same sample provided the 22 T cell receptor beta chains below, sequenced in a study of blood T cell repertoires in COVID-19. TCRdb keeps only in-frame clones here, not all; method: immunoSEQ multiplex PCR. The table has some 230,000 clones, 86% seen once; the top ten hold over 2%. What was sequenced was peripheral blood. The receptors originated from a man aged 25 to 40 who had recovered from COVID-19.

V and J are TRBV5-1 and TRBJ2-1; 9 bases are a match to TRBD1. This CDR3 is 14 amino acids long. Germline CDR1 is SGHRS and CDR2 is YFSETQ. With 4 bases clipped from V and 7 bases from J, the junction kept 6 bases outside the gene matches. The CDR3 coding sequence is TGCGCCAGCAGCAGCGACAGGGGGTGGAATGAGCAGTTCTTC. Amino acids: CASSSDRGWNEQFF.

The gene calls are TRBV19 and TRBJ2-1, with 7 nucleotides matching TRBD2. Trimming took 1 base from V and 2 from J; bases not matched to a gene: 5. From germline, CDR1 is LNHDA and CDR2 SQIVND (reference sequence). The CDR3 consists of 16 residues. As DNA, the CDR3 is TGTGCCAGTAGTATAGGCCAAGGACTAGCCTACAATGAGCAGTTCTTC. Its translation: CASSIGQGLAYNEQFF.

V gene TRBV6-5 combines with J gene TRBJ2-3; the D is unclear. The CDR3 spans 11 residues. V shed 1 base and J shed 8 bases, with 4 bases lying between them. CDR1 MNHEY and CDR2 SVGAGI come from the germline V gene. The CDR3 DNA reads TGTGCCAGCAGTTACTACGGTACGCAGTATTTT. Amino acid sequence: CASSYYGTQYF.

The chain uses TRBV6-5 and TRBJ2-7, with D possibly being TRBD2 (5 bases). The germline V and J ends were trimmed by 6 bases and 2 bases, with 11 bases remaining between them. CDR1 is MNHEY, CDR2 SVGAGI, per germline. CDR3 length equals 13 residues. CDR3 nucleotide sequence: TGTGCCAGCAGCCTCGACGGGGCCTACGAGCAGTACTTC. This sequence encodes CASSLDGAYEQYF.

The chain recombines TRBV6-5 with TRBJ1-4, with a possible D match to TRBD1 (6 bases). The CDR3 runs 15 residues. Per germline, CDR1 MNHEY and CDR2 SVGAGI. V was shortened by 5 bases and J by 0 bases, with 10 bases between the two germline ends. Written as DNA, the CDR3 is TGTGCCAGCAGTACAGGGAGTACAACTAATGAAAAACTGTTTTTT. Protein sequence: CASSTGSTTNEKLFF.

This clone was detected only a few times. This rearrangement joins TRBV6-5 to TRBJ1-2, with D tentatively TRBD1 (5 bases). V was clipped by 0 bases and J by 7 bases, with 18 bases between them. The CDR3 loop spans 16 amino acids. The V gene's germline CDR1 is MNHEY and CDR2 SVGAGI. The CDR3 sequence is CASSYSTVSLTFGYTF. In nucleotides, the CDR3 is TGTGCCAGCAGTTACTCGACAGTCAGCCTGACTTTTGGCTACACCTTC.

The rearrangement uses TRBV25-1 and TRBJ2-1; 8 bases match TRBD2. The CDR3 length is 13 residues. Unmatched junction bases numbered 10, after V lost 11 bases and J lost 7 bases. Germline assignment: CDR1 MGHDK and CDR2 SYGVNS. The CDR3 loop is CASSPGLGNEQFF. The CDR3 bases are TGTGCCTCATCGCCGGGACTAGGGAATGAGCAGTTCTTC.

The chain links TRBV6-5 to TRBJ1-2; no reliable D call. CDR3 length: 15 amino acids. Trimming cost V 2 bases and J 4 bases, with 14 bases left between them. Germline V gene lookup returns CDR1 MNHEY and CDR2 SVGAGI. CDR3 sequence: CASSYTPGYTYGYTF. For the CDR3, the DNA is TGTGCCAGCAGTTACACTCCGGGATATACCTATGGCTACACCTTC.

This chain links TRBV5-1 with TRBJ2-3, with TRBD1 identical over 7 bases. Germline CDR1 is SGHRS and CDR2 is YFSETQ. J was trimmed by 2 bases and V by 4 bases; bases with no gene match: 10. This CDR3 has 16 residues. The CDR3 DNA sequence: TGCGCCAGCAGCGTAGGTACAGGGGCCCACACAGATACGCAGTATTTT. As protein: CASSVGTGAHTDTQYF.

The genes are TRBV18 and TRBJ2-5; D is perhaps TRBD1 (6 bases). Trimming took 3 bases from V and 2 from J, leaving 13 bases between them. The CDR3 length is 15 residues. Germline V gene data show CDR1 as KGHSH and CDR2 as LQKENI. CDR3 bases: TGTGCCAGCTCACCTCGGCCCGGACAGCAAGAGACCCAGTACTTC. Translating it yields CASSPRPGQQETQYF.

The gene calls are TRBV5-4 and TRBJ1-1; D remains unclear. The ends were cut back, 0 bases at V and 8 bases at J, with 14 bases in the middle. CDR3 size: 14 residues. Germline CDR1 is SGHNT and CDR2 is YYREEE (reference sequence). The CDR3 region has the DNA TGTGCCAGCAGCTTGGTTCCCCCTCCGGGAGAAGCTTTCTTT. As protein: CASSLVPPPGEAFF. Complete variable domain (other parts from reference TRBV5-4 and TRBJ1-1): ETGVTQSPTHLIKTRGQQVTLRCSSQSGHNTVSWYQQALGQGPQFIFQYYREEENGRGNFPPRFSGLQFPNYSSELNVNALELDDSALYLCASSLVPPPGEAFFGQGTRLTVV.

The V gene is TRBV14, the J gene TRBJ2-5; 9 bases are shared with TRBD2. The length of the CDR3 is 13 residues. Germline CDR1 SGHDN, CDR2 FVKESK. Unmatched junction bases numbered 7, after V lost 5 bases and J lost 9 bases. The chain's CDR3 is CASSSGLATAQYF. In nucleotides, the CDR3 is TGTGCCAGCAGCTCGGGACTAGCTACTGCCCAGTACTTC.

This chain joins TRBV25-1 and TRBJ2-3; tentative D call: TRBD2 (6 bases). With 2 bases removed from V and 4 bases from J, the gap between germline ends came to 10 bases. The CDR3 runs to 14 residues. Germline assignment: CDR1 MGHDK and CDR2 SYGVNS. The CDR3 DNA is TGTGCCAGCAGTGAACAGGGAGGATCAGATACGCAGTATTTT. Translated: CASSEQGGSDTQYF.

CDR3 nucleotides: TGCGCCAGCAGCTTTCTAGGACAGGGCGACACTGAAGCTTTCTTT. Protein sequence: CASSFLGQGDTEAFF. The rearrangement joins TRBV5-1 to TRBJ1-1, with 8 bases lining up with TRBD1. With V trimmed by 2 bases and J by 3 bases, 6 bases remained unmatched. The CDR3 runs 15 residues. Per germline, CDR1 SGHRS and CDR2 YFSETQ.

The chain links TRBV6-1 to TRBJ2-7, with 8 bases lining up with TRBD1. The CDR3 spans 15 residues. The germline V gene encodes CDR1 MNHNS and CDR2 SASEGT. Trimming took 3 bases from V and 2 from J; bases not matched to a gene: 6. CDR3 DNA: TGTGCCAGCAGTGAGCCGGGACAGGCAACCTACGAGCAGTACTTC. It translates to CASSEPGQATYEQYF.

This chain connects TRBV4-2 to TRBJ1-2; D ambiguous. The CDR3 is 15 residues long. The germline V gene encodes CDR1 LGHNA and CDR2 YNFKEQ. V shed 2 bases and J shed 0 bases, with 10 bases lying between them. The CDR3 coding sequence is TGTGCCAGCAGCCAAACGGGAAGCCCTAACTATGGCTACACCTTC. It encodes CASSQTGSPNYGYTF.

V usage is TRBV19 and J usage is TRBJ2-3; 12 nucleotides agree with TRBD2. Germline assignment: CDR1 LNHDA and CDR2 SQIVND (reference sequence). The CDR3 runs to 19 residues. V was clipped by 0 bases and J by 3 bases; unmatched bases: 10. CDR3 sequence: CASSIDRASGGAGTDTQYF. CDR3 bases: TGTGCCAGTAGTATAGATAGGGCTAGCGGGGGGGCCGGGACAGATACGCAGTATTTT.

The chain links TRBV5-1 to TRBJ1-1, with 10 bases that match TRBD1. Per the germline V gene, CDR1 is SGHRS and CDR2 is YFSETQ. The CDR3 contains 16 residues. V lost 3 bases to trimming and J lost 1 base; unmatched junction nucleotides: 6. For the CDR3, the DNA is TGCGCCAGCAGCTGGGGACAGGGGATGGCGAACACTGAAGCTTTCTTT. Amino acid sequence: CASSWGQGMANTEAFF.

This chain uses TRBV5-8 with TRBJ2-7, with D possibly being TRBD1 (6 bases). CDR1 and CDR2 from the germline V gene are SGHTS and YDEGEE. With 9 bases removed from V and 2 bases from J, the gap between germline ends came to 15 bases. The CDR3 runs 13 residues. The CDR3 nucleotides read TGTGCCACCATAATCAGGGGTCCCTACGAGCAGTACTTC. Residues: CATIIRGPYEQYF.

This chain uses TRBV27 with TRBJ1-1; D not resolved. Germline values: CDR1 MNHEY, CDR2 SMNVEV (reference sequence). Trimming took 2 bases from V and 1 from J, leaving 8 bases between them. There are 14 residues in the CDR3. The CDR3 here is CASSLRQWNTEAFF. For the CDR3, the DNA is TGTGCCAGCAGTTTAAGACAATGGAACACTGAAGCTTTCTTT.

The chain employs TRBV6-5 and TRBJ1-6; the match to TRBD1 covers 8 bases. The CDR3 sequence is 15 residues long. Germline V CDR1 and CDR2: MNHEY, SVGAGI. V lost 6 bases to trimming and J lost 8 bases; unmatched junction nucleotides: 9. Here the CDR3 DNA reads TGTGCCAGCAGCCCCTCGACAGGGGATTATTCACCCCTCCACTTT. This sequence encodes CASSPSTGDYSPLHF.

This clone occurred once. V and J are TRBV5-4 and TRBJ1-4; 9 nucleotides match TRBD1. CDR1 is SGHNT, CDR2 YYREEE, per germline (reference sequence). V gave up 0 bases and J gave up 0 bases; unmatched junction bases: 3. The CDR3 has 17 residues. The CDR3 DNA sequence: TGTGCCAGCAGCTTGGGGACAGGGGATGCAACTAATGAAAAACTGTTTTTT. Protein: CASSLGTGDATNEKLFF.